The present entry profiles one T cell receptor beta chain with its context. What it binds is unknown. This record comes from a study of T cells in narcolepsy. The study's findings and limits: Some memory CD4+ repertoires had no autoreactive clone sequences. Healthy controls reportedly lacked the autoreactive clonotypes serially found in patients' blood.

The trim removed 5 bases at V and 8 bases at J, leaving 9 bases unmatched. The CDR3 covers 16 residues. Per germline, CDR1 SEHNR and CDR2 FQNEAQ (reference sequence). Method: immunoSEQ multiplex PCR; TCRdb's copy keeps in-frame clones and lacks some. Of tens of thousands of clones in the sample, around 88% were seen once. Sequenced input: CD45RA- memory CD4+ T cells from PBMCs. The source of this sequence is a human donor with narcolepsy. The chain recombines TRBV7-9 with TRBJ2-1; 13 bases agree with TRBD2. This chain's CDR3 is CASSPVTSGGLDEQFF. The DNA of the CDR3 is TGTGCCAGCAGCCCCGTGACTAGCGGGGGGTTAGATGAGCAGTTCTTC.